This TCR beta chain was sequenced during a study of T cell responses to AZD1222 COVID-19 vaccine. Study in general: The study pooled second doses at about 4 or about 12 weeks. General observations from the study: The donor cohort was predominantly white British with a female majority, and clonal diversity may have been underestimated. Only five or six individuals given AZD1222 were seropositive at baseline.

This clone has more than one count but fewer than ten. Antigen specificity is unknown. The protocol was immunoSEQ multiplex PCR, while the TCRdb copy is restricted to in-frame clones and leaves out a portion. The sample contains about 99,000 clones, approximately 88% of which appear only once. Germline trimming cut 6 bases from V and 4 bases from J; bases unmatched to any gene: 10. The CDR3 is 16 amino acids. From germline, CDR1 is MDHEN and CDR2 SYDVKM. The sequencing here drew on peripheral blood, taken on day 0 of AZD1222 vaccination. The sequence came from an adult in good health. V gene TRBV28 combines with J gene TRBJ2-2, with TRBD2 identical over 8 bases. CDR3 nucleotide sequence: TGTGCCAGCAGATTCGGGGGGGCGCGGGCCACCGGGGAGCTGTTTTTT. Translating gives CASRFGGARATGELFF. Variable domain in full (rest from reference TRBV28 and TRBJ2-2): DVKVTQSSRYLVKRTGEKVFLECVQDMDHENMFWYRQDPGLGLRLIYFSYDVKMKEKGDIPEGYSVSREKKERFSLILESASTNQTSMYLCASRFGGARATGELFFGEGSRLTVL.